This T cell receptor (beta chain) was documented in a study of regulatory T cells in long-lasting Graves disease. This clonotype was found many times. This sample's time point: newly diagnosed GD, antithyroid drugs for less than 3 months. Making the TCR library involved RNA that had been extracted from PBMCs. Germline assignment: CDR1 SGHTA and CDR2 FQGTGA. The CDR3 covers 13 residues. The V end was cut by 1 base, the J end by 7 bases, with 10 bases between. In building TCR beta libraries, iRepertoire HTBI primers were used together with Arm-PCR of CDR3 regions. MiXCR, applied by TCRdb to the multiplex PCR reads, yields one record per CDR3 protein. Of about 430,000 distinct CDR3 sequences in the sample, over 12% were seen once. These data were also filed under a second study, of T cells in Graves' hyperthyroidism and ophthalmopathy. That report adds: Uncontrolled infection, other autoimmune disease, pregnancy or lactation led to exclusion.

Sequences were derived from peripheral blood mononuclear cells (PBMCs), sampled at new diagnosis, from a patient treated with antithyroid drugs. The chain is built from TRBV7-3 and TRBJ2-5, with D perhaps matching TRBD2 (6 bases). This clonotype was sampled from a woman in her thirties or forties with Graves disease. CDR3 amino acids: CASSLRGDGTQYF. The CDR3 DNA reads as TGTGCCAGCAGCTTAAGGGGGGATGGGACCCAGTACTTC.